Here is one T cell receptor beta chain with its context. Ophthalmopathy patients had moderate-to-severe active disease, CAS ≥3, NOSPECS ≥4, and disease duration under 3 months. It was RNA transcripts that yielded the amplified TCR beta CDR3 regions. The HTBI primer set drove a first-round RT-PCR of the TCR CDR3. A single record per CDR3 protein comes from TCRdb applying MiXCR to the multiplex PCR reads. The sample has some 570,000 distinct CDR3 sequences, more than 13% seen once. This record comes from a study of T cells in Graves' hyperthyroidism and ophthalmopathy. Sequencing was performed on blood. This receptor was obtained from a woman between 18 and 29 years old with Graves' ophthalmopathy.

For the CDR3, the DNA is TGTGCCAGCAGTGATGGAGGCTCCTACAATGAGCAGTTCTTC. Its protein product is CASSDGGSYNEQFF. V usage is TRBV25-1 and J usage is TRBJ2-1; the D gene is possibly TRBD2 (5 bases). This CDR3 has 14 amino acids. The germline gives CDR1 MGHDK, CDR2 SYGVNS. Between the trimmed V and J ends, which lost 3 bases and 0 bases, there was a span of 6 bases.